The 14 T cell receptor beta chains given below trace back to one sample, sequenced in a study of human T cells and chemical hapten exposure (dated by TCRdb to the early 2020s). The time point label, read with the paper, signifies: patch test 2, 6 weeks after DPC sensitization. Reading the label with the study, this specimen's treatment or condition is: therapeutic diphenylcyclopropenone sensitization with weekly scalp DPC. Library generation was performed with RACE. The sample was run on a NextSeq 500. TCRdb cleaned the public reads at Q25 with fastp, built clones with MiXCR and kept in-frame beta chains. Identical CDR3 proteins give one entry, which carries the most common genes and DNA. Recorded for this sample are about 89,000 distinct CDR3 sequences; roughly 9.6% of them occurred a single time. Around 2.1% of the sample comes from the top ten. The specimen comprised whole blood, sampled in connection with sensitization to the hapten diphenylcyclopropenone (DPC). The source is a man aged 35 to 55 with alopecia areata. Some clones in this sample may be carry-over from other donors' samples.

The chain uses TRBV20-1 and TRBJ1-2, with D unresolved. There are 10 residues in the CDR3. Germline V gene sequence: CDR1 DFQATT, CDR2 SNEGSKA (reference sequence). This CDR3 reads CIPSNYGYTF. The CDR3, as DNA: TGCATCCCCAGTAACTATGGCTACACCTTC.

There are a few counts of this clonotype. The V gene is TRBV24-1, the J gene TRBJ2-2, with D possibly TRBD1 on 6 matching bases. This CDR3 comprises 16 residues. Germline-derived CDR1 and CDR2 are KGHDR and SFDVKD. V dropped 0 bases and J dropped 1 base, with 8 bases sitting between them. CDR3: CATSDLTGLNTGELFF. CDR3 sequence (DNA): TGTGCCACCAGTGATTTGACAGGGCTGAACACCGGGGAGCTGTTTTTT.

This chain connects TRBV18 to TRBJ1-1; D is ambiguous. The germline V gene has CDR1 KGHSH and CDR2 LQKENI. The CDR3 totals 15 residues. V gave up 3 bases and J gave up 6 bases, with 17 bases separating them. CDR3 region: CASSPVQESMAEAFF. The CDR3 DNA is TGTGCCAGCTCACCCGTCCAGGAATCAATGGCTGAAGCTTTCTTT.

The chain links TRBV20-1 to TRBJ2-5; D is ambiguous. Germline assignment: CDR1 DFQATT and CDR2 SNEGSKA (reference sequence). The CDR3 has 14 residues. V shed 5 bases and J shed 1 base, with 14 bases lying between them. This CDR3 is CSALPIQPQETQYF. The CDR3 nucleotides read TGCAGTGCTCTCCCCATACAGCCCCAAGAGACCCAGTACTTC.

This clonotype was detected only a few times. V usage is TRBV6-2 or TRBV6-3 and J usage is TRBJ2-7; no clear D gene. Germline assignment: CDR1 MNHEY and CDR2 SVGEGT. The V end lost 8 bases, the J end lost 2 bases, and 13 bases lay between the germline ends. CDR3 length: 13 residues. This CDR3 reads CASGTTEPYEQYV. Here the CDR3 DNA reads TGTGCCAGCGGCACGACTGAACCCTACGAGCAGTACGTC.

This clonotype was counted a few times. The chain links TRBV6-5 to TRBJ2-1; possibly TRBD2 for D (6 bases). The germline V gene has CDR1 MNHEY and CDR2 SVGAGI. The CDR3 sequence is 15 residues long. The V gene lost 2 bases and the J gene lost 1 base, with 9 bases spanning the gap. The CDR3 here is CASSYLGGSYNEQFF. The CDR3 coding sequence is TGTGCCAGCAGTTACCTGGGGGGTTCCTACAATGAGCAGTTCTTC.

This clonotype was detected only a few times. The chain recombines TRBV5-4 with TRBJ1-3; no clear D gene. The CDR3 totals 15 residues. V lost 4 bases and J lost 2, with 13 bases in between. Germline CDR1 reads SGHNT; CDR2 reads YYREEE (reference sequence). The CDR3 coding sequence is TGTGCCAGCAGCCCAGGCCTTAGGGCTGGAAACACCATATATTTT. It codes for CASSPGLRAGNTIYF.

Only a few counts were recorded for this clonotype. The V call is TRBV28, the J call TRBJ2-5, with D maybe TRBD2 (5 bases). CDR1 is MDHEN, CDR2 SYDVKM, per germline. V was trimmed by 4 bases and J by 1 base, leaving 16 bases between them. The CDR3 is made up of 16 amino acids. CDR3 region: CASSSGGADSQETQYF. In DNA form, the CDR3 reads TGTGCCAGCAGTTCCGGAGGAGCGGACTCCCAAGAGACCCAGTACTTC.

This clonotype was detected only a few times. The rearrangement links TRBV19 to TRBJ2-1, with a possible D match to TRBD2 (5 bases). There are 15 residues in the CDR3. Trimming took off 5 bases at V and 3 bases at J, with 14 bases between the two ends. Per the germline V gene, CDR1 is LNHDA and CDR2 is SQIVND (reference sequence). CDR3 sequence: CASSVPRASYNEQFF. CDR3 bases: TGTGCCAGTAGTGTCCCGAGGGCTAGCTACAATGAGCAGTTCTTC.

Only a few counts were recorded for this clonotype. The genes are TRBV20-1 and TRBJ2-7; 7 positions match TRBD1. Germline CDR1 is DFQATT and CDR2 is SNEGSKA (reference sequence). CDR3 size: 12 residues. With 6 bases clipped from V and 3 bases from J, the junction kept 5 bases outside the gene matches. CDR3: CSAPGQIYEQYF. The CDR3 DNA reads TGCAGTGCCCCGGGACAGATCTACGAGCAGTACTTC.

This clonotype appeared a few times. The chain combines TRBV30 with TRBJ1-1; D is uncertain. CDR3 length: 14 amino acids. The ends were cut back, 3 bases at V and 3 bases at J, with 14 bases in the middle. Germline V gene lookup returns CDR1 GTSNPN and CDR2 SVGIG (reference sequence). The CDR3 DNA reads TGTGCCTGGAGCGTCCTGACCGGGGACACTGAAGCTTTCTTT. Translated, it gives CAWSVLTGDTEAFF.

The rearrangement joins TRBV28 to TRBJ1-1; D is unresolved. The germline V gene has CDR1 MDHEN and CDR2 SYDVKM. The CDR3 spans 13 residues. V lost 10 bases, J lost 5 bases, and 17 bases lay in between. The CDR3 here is CATESEGRTEAFF. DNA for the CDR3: TGTGCCACCGAGTCGGAGGGCCGGACTGAAGCTTTCTTT.

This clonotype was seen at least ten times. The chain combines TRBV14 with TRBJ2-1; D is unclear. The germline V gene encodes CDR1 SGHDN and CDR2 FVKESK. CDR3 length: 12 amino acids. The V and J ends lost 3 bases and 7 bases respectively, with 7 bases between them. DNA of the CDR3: TGTGCCAGCAGCCATTCTTGGAATGAGCAGTTCTTC. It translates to CASSHSWNEQFF.

CDR3 nucleotide sequence: TGTGCCAGCAGTTCAACTAGCACAGATACGCAGTATTTT. Its translation: CASSSTSTDTQYF. The V and J genes are TRBV27 and TRBJ2-3, with D unclear. The CDR3 runs to 13 residues. Germline V gene data show CDR1 as MNHEY and CDR2 as SMNVEV (reference sequence). V was shortened by 4 bases and J by 0 bases, with 5 bases between the two germline ends.